This T cell receptor beta chain was captured in a study of T-cell memory formation after mild COVID-19. Study in general: In these data, TCR clusters were largely donor specific. General study results and limits: The finding that pre-infection memory included some responding clones suggested that cross-reactive memory joined. Clones that contracted clustered mainly in CM and EM if CD4+ and in EMRA if CD8+.

In regard to this clonotype: No antigen is known for it.

The CDR3 sequence is 13 residues long. Germline CDR1 SQVTM, CDR2 ANQGSEA. V lost 6 bases and J lost 1; bases outside the gene matches: 5. 5'RACE, which relied on constant-segment primers, yielded TCR alpha and TCR beta cDNA libraries carrying sample barcodes and UMIs. One entry per CDR3 protein, called by TCRdb with MiXCR from the 5' RACE reads. This sample has about 470,000 distinct CDR3 sequences; 15% to 20% occur once, and the top ten carry roughly an eighth. The chain has TRBV29-1 and TRBJ2-5, with 7 bases that match TRBD1. The sequence was collected from an adult woman who had mild COVID-19 (a few samples of this study predate the infection). Cell type and time point are not known. The sequenced sample was PBMCs or a T cell subset sorted from them (not recorded which). The DNA for the CDR3 is TGCAGCGTCTTGGGACAGTTCCAAGAGACCCAGTACTTC. Its protein is CSVLGQFQETQYF.